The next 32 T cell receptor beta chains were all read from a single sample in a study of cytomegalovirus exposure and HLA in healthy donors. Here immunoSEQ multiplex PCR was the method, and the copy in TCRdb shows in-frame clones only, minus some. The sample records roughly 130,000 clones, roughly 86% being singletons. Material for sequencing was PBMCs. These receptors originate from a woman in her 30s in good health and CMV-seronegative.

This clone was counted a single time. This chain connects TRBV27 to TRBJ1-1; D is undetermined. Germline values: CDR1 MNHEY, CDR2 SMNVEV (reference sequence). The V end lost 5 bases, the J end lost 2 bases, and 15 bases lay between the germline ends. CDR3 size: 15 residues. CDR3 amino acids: CASSPRPDFNTEAFF. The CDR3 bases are TGTGCCAGCAGTCCCCGGCCGGACTTCAACACTGAAGCTTTCTTT.

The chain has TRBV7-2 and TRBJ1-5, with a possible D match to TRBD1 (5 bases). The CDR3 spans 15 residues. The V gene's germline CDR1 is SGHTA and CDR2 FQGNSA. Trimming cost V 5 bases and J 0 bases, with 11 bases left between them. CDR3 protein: CASSREGYSNQPQHF. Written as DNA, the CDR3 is TGTGCCAGCAGCAGGGAGGGGTATAGCAATCAGCCCCAGCATTTT.

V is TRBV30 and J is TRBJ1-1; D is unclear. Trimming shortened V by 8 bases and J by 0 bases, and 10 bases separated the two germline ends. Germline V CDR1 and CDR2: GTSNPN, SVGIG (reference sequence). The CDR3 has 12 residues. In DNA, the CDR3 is TGTGCCGGAAACAGACTGAACACTGAAGCTTTCTTT. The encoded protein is CAGNRLNTEAFF.

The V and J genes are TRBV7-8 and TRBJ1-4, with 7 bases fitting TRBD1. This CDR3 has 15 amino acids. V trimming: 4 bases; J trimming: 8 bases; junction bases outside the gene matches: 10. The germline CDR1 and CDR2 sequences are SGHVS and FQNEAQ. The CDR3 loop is CASSSRQGGSEKLFF. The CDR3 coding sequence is TGTGCCAGCAGCTCCCGACAGGGAGGATCCGAAAAACTGTTTTTT.

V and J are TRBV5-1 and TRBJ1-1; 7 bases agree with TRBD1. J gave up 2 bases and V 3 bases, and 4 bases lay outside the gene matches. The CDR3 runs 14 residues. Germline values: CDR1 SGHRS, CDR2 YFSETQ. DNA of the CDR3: TGCGCCAGCAGCTGGGACAGATTAAACACTGAAGCTTTCTTT. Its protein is CASSWDRLNTEAFF.

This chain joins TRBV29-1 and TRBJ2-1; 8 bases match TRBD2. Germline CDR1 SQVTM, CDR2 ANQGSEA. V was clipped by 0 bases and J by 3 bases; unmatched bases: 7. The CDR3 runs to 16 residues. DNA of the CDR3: TGCAGCGTTGAAGAGGCGGGGGGTTTTCGCTACAATGAGCAGTTCTTC. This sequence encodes CSVEEAGGFRYNEQFF.

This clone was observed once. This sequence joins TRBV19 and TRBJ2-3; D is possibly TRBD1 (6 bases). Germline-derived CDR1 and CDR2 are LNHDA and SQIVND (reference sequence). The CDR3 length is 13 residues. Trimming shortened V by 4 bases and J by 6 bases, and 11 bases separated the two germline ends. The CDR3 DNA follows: TGTGCCAGTAGTACCTCAACAGGGGATACGCAGTATTTT. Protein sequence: CASSTSTGDTQYF.

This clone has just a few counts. CDR3 residues: CSVESGYTF. Written as DNA, the CDR3 is TGCAGCGTCGAGAGCGGCTACACCTTC. J is TRBJ1-2 and V is TRBV29-1; D call uncertain. The CDR3 consists of 9 residues. Germline values: CDR1 SQVTM, CDR2 ANQGSEA. The ends were cut back, 6 bases at V and 8 bases at J, with 7 bases in the middle. The whole variable domain, remainder taken from reference TRBV29-1 and TRBJ1-2, is SAVISQKPSRDICQRGTSLTIQCQVDSQVTMMFWYRQQPGQSLTLIATANQGSEATYESGFVIDKFPISRPNLTFSTLTVSNMSPEDSSIYLCSVESGYTFGSGTRLTVV.

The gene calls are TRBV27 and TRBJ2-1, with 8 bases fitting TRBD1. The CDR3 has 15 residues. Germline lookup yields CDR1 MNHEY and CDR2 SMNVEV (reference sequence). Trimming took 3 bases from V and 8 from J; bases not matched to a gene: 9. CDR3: CASSLGGQGVYEQFF. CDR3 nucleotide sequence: TGTGCCAGCAGTTTGGGAGGACAGGGAGTCTATGAGCAGTTCTTC.

The CDR3 nucleotides are TGTGCCAGCAGTGCTATGAACACTGAAGCTTTCTTT. This sequence encodes CASSAMNTEAFF. The chain links TRBV2 to TRBJ1-1, with D unclear. The CDR3 spans 12 residues. CDR1 is SNHLY, CDR2 FYNNEI, per germline. V lost 4 bases, J lost 0 bases, and 3 bases lay in between.

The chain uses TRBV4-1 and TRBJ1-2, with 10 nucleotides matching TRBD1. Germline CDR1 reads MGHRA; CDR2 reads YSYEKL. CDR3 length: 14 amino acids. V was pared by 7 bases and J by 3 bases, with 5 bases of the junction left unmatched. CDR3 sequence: CASTRDRGDYGYTF. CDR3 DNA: TGCGCCAGCACGAGGGACAGGGGTGACTATGGCTACACCTTC.

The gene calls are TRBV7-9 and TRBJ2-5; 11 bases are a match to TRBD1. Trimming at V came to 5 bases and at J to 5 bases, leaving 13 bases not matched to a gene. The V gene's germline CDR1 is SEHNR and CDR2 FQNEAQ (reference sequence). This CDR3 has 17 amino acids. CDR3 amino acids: CASSHIEDRGHRETQYF. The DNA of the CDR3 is TGTGCCAGCAGCCACATTGAGGACAGGGGGCATCGTGAGACCCAGTACTTC.

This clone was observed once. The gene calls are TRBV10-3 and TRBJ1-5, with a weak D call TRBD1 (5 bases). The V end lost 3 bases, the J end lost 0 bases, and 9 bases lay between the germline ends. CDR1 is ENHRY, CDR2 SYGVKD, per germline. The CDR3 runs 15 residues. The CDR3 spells CAISDLGLSNQPQHF. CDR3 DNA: TGTGCCATCAGTGACCTGGGACTTAGCAATCAGCCCCAGCATTTT.

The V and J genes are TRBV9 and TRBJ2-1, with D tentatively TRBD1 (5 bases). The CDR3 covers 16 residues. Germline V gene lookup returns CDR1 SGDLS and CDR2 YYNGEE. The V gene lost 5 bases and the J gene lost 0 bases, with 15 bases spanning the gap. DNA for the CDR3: TGTGCCAGCAGGGTCCGCAGGGAATCCTCCTACAATGAGCAGTTCTTC. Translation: CASRVRRESSYNEQFF.

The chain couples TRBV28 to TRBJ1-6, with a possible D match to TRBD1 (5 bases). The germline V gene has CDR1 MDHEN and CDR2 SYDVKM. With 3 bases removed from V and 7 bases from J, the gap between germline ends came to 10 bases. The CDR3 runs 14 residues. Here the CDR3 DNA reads TGTGCCAGCAGTTTGGCGGGGCGGAATTCACCCCTCCACTTT. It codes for CASSLAGRNSPLHF.

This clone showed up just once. The CDR3 sequence is CASSLVQGSGELFF. Written as DNA, the CDR3 is TGCGCCAGCAGCTTGGTACAGGGTTCCGGGGAGCTGTTTTTT. The chain uses TRBV5-1 and TRBJ2-2, with TRBD1 as a possible D gene (6 bases). Trimming left V 0 bases short and J 6 bases short, with 9 bases between. Germline CDR1 is SGHRS and CDR2 is YFSETQ. This CDR3 is built from 14 residues. Supplemented by reference TRBV5-1 and TRBJ2-2, the full variable domain reads KAGVTQTPRYLIKTRGQQVTLSCSPISGHRSVSWYQQTPGQGLQFLFEYFSETQRNKGNFPGRFSGRQFSNSRSEMNVSTLELGDSALYLCASSLVQGSGELFFGEGSRLTVL.

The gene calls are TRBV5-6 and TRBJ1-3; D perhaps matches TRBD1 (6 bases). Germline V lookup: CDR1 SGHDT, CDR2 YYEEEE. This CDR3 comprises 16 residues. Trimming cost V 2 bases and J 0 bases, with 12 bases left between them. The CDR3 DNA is TGTGCCAGCAGCTTCGGACAGACCCACTCTGGAAACACCATATATTTT. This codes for CASSFGQTHSGNTIYF.

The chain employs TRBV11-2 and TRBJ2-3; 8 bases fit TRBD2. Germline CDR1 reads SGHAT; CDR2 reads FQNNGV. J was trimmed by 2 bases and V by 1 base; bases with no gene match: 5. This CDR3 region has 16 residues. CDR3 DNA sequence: TGTGCCAGCAGCTTAGCAACTAGCGGATACACAGATACGCAGTATTTT. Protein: CASSLATSGYTDTQYF.

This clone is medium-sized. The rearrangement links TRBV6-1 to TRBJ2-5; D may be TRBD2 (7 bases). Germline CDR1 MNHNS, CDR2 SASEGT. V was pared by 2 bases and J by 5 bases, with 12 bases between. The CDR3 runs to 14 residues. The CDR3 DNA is TGTGCCAGCAGTGAATGGGGGGGCCAGGAGACCCAGTACTTC. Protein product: CASSEWGGQETQYF.

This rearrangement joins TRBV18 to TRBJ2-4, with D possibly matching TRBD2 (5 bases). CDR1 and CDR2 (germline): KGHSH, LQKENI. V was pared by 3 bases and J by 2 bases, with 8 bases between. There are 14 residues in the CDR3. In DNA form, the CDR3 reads TGTGCCAGCTCACCTTCGGGGTCCAAAAACATTCAGTACTTC. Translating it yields CASSPSGSKNIQYF.

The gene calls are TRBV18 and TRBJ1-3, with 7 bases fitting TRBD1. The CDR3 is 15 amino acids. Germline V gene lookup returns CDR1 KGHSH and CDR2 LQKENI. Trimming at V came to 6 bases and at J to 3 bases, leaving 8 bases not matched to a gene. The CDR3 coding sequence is TGTGCCAGCTCTCGTACAGGGGAGCGTGGAAACACCATATATTTT. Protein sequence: CASSRTGERGNTIYF.

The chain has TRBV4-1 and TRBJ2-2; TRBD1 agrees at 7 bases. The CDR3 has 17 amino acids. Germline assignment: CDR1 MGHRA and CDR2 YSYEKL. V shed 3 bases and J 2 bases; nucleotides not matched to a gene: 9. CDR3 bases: TGCGCCAGCAGCCATAGAATGGACAGGATTAACACCGGGGAGCTGTTTTTT. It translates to CASSHRMDRINTGELFF.

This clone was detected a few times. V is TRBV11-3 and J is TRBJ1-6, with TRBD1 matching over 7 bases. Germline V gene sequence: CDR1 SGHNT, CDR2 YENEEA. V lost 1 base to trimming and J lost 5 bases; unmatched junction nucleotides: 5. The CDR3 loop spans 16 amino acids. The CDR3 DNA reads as TGTGCCAGCAGCTTAGTTGTTCAGGGGGATAATTCACCCCTCCACTTT. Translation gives CASSLVVQGDNSPLHF. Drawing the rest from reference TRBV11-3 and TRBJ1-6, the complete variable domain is EAGVVQSPRYKIIEKKQPVAFWCNPISGHNTLYWYLQNLGQGPELLIRYENEEAVDDSQLPKDRFSAERLKGVDSTLKIQPAELGDSAVYLCASSLVVQGDNSPLHFGNGTRLTVT.

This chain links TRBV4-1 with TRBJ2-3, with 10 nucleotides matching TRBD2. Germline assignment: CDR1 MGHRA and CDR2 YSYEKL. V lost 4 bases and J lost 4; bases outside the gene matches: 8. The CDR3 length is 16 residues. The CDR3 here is CASSLWSGGASDTQYF. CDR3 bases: TGCGCCAGCAGCCTGTGGAGCGGGGGGGCATCAGATACGCAGTATTTT.

Here the CDR3 reads CASSEDRSKSGNTIYF. CDR3 in DNA: TGCGCCAGCAGCGAGGACAGGTCTAAAAGTGGAAACACCATATATTTT. V and J are TRBV5-1 and TRBJ1-3, with TRBD1 matching 7 bases. The CDR3 consists of 16 residues. The ends lost 4 bases at V and 3 bases at J; junction bases unmatched: 10. In germline, CDR1 is SGHRS, CDR2 YFSETQ. The full variable domain, rest sourced from reference TRBV5-1 and TRBJ1-3, is KAGVTQTPRYLIKTRGQQVTLSCSPISGHRSVSWYQQTPGQGLQFLFEYFSETQRNKGNFPGRFSGRQFSNSRSEMNVSTLELGDSALYLCASSEDRSKSGNTIYFGEGSWLTVV.

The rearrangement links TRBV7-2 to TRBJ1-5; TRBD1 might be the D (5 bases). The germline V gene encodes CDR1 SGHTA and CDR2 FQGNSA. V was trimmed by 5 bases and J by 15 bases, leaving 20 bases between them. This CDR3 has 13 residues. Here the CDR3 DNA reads TGTGCCAGCAGCCCCGGTCCCAGGGCCAGATTGCATTTT. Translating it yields CASSPGPRARLHF.

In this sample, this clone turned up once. The CDR3 DNA sequence: TGTGCCAGCAGCTTAAACAGGGCGGGCACTGAAGCTTTCTTT. As protein: CASSLNRAGTEAFF. The J gene is TRBJ1-1, the V gene TRBV11-2, with D maybe TRBD1 (6 bases). This CDR3 has 14 residues. The V and J ends lost 2 bases and 4 bases respectively, with 11 bases between them. Germline V CDR1 and CDR2: SGHAT, FQNNGV.

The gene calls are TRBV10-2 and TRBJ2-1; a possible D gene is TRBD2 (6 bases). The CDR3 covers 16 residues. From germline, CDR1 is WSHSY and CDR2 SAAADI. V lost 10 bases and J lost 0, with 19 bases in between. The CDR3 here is CAIGRTGRSSYNEQFF. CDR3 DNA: TGCGCCATCGGGAGAACGGGGAGGAGCTCCTACAATGAGCAGTTCTTC.

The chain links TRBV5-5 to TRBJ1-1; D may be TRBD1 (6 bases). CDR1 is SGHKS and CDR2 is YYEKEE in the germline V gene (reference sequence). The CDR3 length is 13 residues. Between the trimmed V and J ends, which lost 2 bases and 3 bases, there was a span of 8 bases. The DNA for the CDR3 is TGTGCCAGCAGCTTTGCAGGGGACACTGAAGCTTTCTTT. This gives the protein CASSFAGDTEAFF. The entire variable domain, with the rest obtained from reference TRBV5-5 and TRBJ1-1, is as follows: DAGVTQSPTHLIKTRGQQVTLRCSPISGHKSVSWYQQVLGQGPQFIFQYYEKEERGRGNFPDRFSARQFPNYSSELNVNALLLGDSALYLCASSFAGDTEAFFGQGTRLTVV.

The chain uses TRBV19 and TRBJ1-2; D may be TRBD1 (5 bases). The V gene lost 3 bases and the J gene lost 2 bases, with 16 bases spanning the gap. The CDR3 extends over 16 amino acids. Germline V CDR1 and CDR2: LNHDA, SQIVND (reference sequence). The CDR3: CASSIRPGTSNYGYTF. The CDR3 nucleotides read TGTGCCAGTAGTATCCGTCCGGGGACTTCGAACTATGGCTACACCTTC.

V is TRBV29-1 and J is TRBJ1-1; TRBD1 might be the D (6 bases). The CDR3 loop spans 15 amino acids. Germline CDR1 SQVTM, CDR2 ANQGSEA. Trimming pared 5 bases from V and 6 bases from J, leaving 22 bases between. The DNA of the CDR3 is TGCAGCGTTCACGCCCGATCCGGGACAAACTCTGAAGCTTTCTTT. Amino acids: CSVHARSGTNSEAFF.

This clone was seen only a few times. CDR3 region: CASSRSGTFAEQFF. CDR3 sequence (DNA): TGTGCCAGCAGCCGCTCGGGGACATTCGCTGAGCAGTTCTTC. The chain links TRBV7-9 to TRBJ2-1, with a tentative D call TRBD1 (6 bases). V was pared by 5 bases and J by 9 bases, with 17 bases between. Germline loops: CDR1 SEHNR, CDR2 FQNEAQ (reference sequence). This CDR3 contains 14 residues.